The T cell receptor (beta chain) under discussion was sequenced for a study of shared clonotypes between healthy human individuals. V gave up 1 base and J gave up 8 bases; unmatched junction bases: 13. This CDR3 contains 17 residues. Germline CDR1 reads SGHRS; CDR2 reads YFSETQ. Original processing notes: Filtering differed for immunoSEQ, which gave only junction sequences without quality scores. This table comes from immunoSEQ multiplex PCR, and its TCRdb copy is limited to in-frame clones, with some not included. V and J calls and clone size are copied from that table; D and trimming were computed from the DNA. The sample includes roughly 1,000,000 clones, 75% to 85% seen only once; the top ten take 0.52%. This clone was recorded only once. Its antigen is still unknown. The study's findings and limits: Generally, estimated richness proved larger in naive subsets than it did in memory subsets.

This clonotype was sampled from a man aged 18-30 years in good health. Some clones in this sample may be carry-over from other donors' samples. The source material was memory CD4+ T cells from PBMCs. Subset indicated: CD45RA-negative fraction. The chain is built from TRBV5-1 and TRBJ2-1; 9 bases fit TRBD2. CDR3 nucleotide sequence: TGCGCCAGCAGCTTGAGTATACGGCGGGAGGGCCTGGATGAGCAGTTCTTC. Residues: CASSLSIRREGLDEQFF.